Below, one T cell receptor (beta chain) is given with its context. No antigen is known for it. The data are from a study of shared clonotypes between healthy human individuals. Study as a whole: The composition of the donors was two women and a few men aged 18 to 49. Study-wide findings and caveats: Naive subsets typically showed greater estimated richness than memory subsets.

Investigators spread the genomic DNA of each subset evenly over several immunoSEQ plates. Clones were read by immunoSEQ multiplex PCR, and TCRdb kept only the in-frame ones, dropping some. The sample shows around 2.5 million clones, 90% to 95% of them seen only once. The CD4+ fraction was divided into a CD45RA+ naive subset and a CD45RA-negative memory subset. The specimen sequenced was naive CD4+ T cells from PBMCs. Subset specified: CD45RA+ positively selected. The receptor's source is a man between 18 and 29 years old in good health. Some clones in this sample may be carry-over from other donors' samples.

CDR3 bases: TGTGCCAGCAGTATTACCCCGTGGCAGACGCAGTTCTTC. Translating it yields CASSITPWQTQFF. This chain joins TRBV27 and TRBJ2-1; D gene unclear. The CDR3 loop spans 13 amino acids. V was clipped by 5 bases and J by 12 bases, with 17 bases between them. The germline CDR1 and CDR2 sequences are MNHEY and SMNVEV (reference sequence).